This T cell receptor beta chain emerged from a study of T cell repertoires in ileal Crohn's disease. About the study: Postoperative therapy was given to about half: 10 to 12 thiopurines, around 20 anti-TNF agents.

The data were produced by immunoSEQ multiplex PCR, yet TCRdb's version contains in-frame clones alone and is incomplete. The table lists some 30,000 clones, just under 80% of them singletons. This CDR3 spans 12 amino acids. Per germline, CDR1 SGHRS and CDR2 YFSETQ. Trimming shortened V by 2 bases and J by 6 bases, and 8 bases separated the two germline ends. Patients were adults with ileal or ileocolonic Crohn's disease needing resection. The TCR sequence derives from an adult with Crohn's disease. Material for sequencing was ileal tissue. The chain is built from TRBV5-1 and TRBJ1-2; no firm D call. CDR3 loop: CASSLDNNGYTF. CDR3 in DNA: TGCGCCAGCAGCTTAGACAACAATGGCTACACCTTC.